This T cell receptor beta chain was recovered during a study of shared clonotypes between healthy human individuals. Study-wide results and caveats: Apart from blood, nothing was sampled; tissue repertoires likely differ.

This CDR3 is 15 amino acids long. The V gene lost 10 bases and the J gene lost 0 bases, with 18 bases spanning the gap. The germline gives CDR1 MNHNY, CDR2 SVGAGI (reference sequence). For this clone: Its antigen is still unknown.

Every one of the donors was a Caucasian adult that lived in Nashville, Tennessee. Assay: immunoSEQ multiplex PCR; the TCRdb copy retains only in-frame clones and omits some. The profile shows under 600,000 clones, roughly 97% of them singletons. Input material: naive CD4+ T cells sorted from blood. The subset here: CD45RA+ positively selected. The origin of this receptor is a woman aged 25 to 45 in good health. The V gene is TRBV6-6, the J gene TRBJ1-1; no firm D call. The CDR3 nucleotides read TGTGCCACCGATGGAGGGAGAGACCTGAACACTGAAGCTTTCTTT. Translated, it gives CATDGGRDLNTEAFF.